The T cell receptor (beta chain) under discussion was sequenced for a study of OX40 agonist ivuxolimab in advanced cancers. Turning to the study itself: The dose of intravenous ivuxolimab that patients received every 2 weeks ranged from 0.01 to 10 mg/kg. Overall study results and limits: The authors did not determine the antigen specificity of the expanded peripheral T cells. Patients with a partial response at 0.1-3.0 mg/kg had among the lowest clonal expansion.

About this clone itself: Its antigen is unidentified.

TCRdb keeps only in-frame clones here, not all; method: immunoSEQ multiplex PCR. The repertoire consists of roughly 70,000 clones, with 75% to 90% occurring once and the leading ten covering approximately 2%. The V gene's germline CDR1 is SGDLS and CDR2 YYNGEE. CDR3 length equals 15 residues. Trimming left V 0 bases short and J 2 bases short, with 10 bases between. The clonotype comes from an adult with an advanced solid tumor such as melanoma, head and neck, liver or kidney cancer. Sequenced here: CD4+ or CD8+ T cells sorted from blood, sampled in a trial of the OX40 agonist ivuxolimab. The chain uses TRBV9 and TRBJ2-3; D is uncertain. The CDR3 reads CASSVDSRPTDTQYF. The CDR3 nucleotides read TGTGCCAGCAGCGTAGACTCTAGACCCACAGATACGCAGTATTTT.